A selection of T cell receptor beta chains follows, all from one sample in a study of blood T cell repertoires in COVID-19. Clones were sequenced by immunoSEQ multiplex PCR, and TCRdb holds only the in-frame ones, with some missing. Of some 65,000 clones listed, around 80% were seen once; the top ten hold roughly a tenth. Sequencing was done on a sample of peripheral blood. The receptors here all came from a human donor in a cohort sampled during active COVID-19. The CDR3 runs from the conserved cysteine through the conserved F or W. Each record gives: D gene, J gene, clone size, V gene, CDR3 DNA, CDR3 protein. D genes are given only for firm matches. Clone size appears in some rows only: once, few, many, or a class for an expanded clone.

d_gene: TRBD1; j_gene: TRBJ1-1; abundance: once; v_gene: TRBV2; CDR3nt: TGTGCCAGCAGTACTCAGGGGGTGAACACTGAAGCTTTCTTT; CDR3aa: CASSTQGVNTEAFF
d_gene: TRBD1; j_gene: TRBJ2-7; abundance: -; v_gene: TRBV13; CDR3nt: TGTGCCAGCAGCCAACCGGGACAGGGGAGGGAGCAGTACTTC; CDR3aa: CASSQPGQGREQYF
d_gene: -; j_gene: TRBJ2-3; abundance: once; v_gene: TRBV29-1; CDR3nt: TGCAGCGTTGAACCGGGGGACACAGATACGCAGTATTTT; CDR3aa: CSVEPGDTDTQYF
d_gene: -; j_gene: TRBJ2-3; abundance: -; v_gene: TRBV18; CDR3nt: TGTGCCAGCCAGGCAGGGGGCACAGATACGCAGTATTTT; CDR3aa: CASQAGGTDTQYF
d_gene: TRBD2; j_gene: TRBJ2-1; abundance: -; v_gene: TRBV28; CDR3nt: TGTGCCAGCAGTTCCTCTAGCGGGGGGGCCTACAATGAGCAGTTCTTC; CDR3aa: CASSSSSGGAYNEQFF
d_gene: -; j_gene: TRBJ1-5; abundance: -; v_gene: TRBV6-5; CDR3nt: TGTGCCATAGACAGGCCCTACAATCAGCCCCAGCATTTT; CDR3aa: CAIDRPYNQPQHF
d_gene: -; j_gene: TRBJ2-7; abundance: -; v_gene: TRBV5-6; CDR3nt: TGTGCCAGCAGCTTGGGCGGGACCTACGAGCAGTACTTC; CDR3aa: CASSLGGTYEQYF
d_gene: -; j_gene: TRBJ1-5; abundance: -; v_gene: TRBV19; CDR3nt: TGTGCCAGTAGTCCCCGACTAAGCAATCAGCCCCAGCATTTT; CDR3aa: CASSPRLSNQPQHF
d_gene: -; j_gene: TRBJ2-3; abundance: -; v_gene: TRBV7-3; CDR3nt: TGTGCCAGCAGCTTGGGGCAGAGCAGTTCAAGAGATACGCAGTATTTT; CDR3aa: CASSLGQSSSRDTQYF
d_gene: -; j_gene: TRBJ2-7; abundance: -; v_gene: TRBV7-2; CDR3nt: TGTGCCAGCAGCTTAGACGGGAGAAGCTCCTACGAGCAGTACTTC; CDR3aa: CASSLDGRSSYEQYF
d_gene: -; j_gene: TRBJ2-3; abundance: -; v_gene: TRBV5-1; CDR3nt: TGCGCCAGCGCCTCTCGTGGAACTGGGGAGACAGATACGCAGTATTTT; CDR3aa: CASASRGTGETDTQYF
d_gene: -; j_gene: TRBJ2-3; abundance: once; v_gene: TRBV5-6; CDR3nt: TGTGCCAGCAGCCCGGGTGGTGCCCCGTCGTTTGGTACGCAGTATTTT; CDR3aa: CASSPGGAPSFGTQYF
d_gene: -; j_gene: TRBJ2-2; abundance: -; v_gene: TRBV6-1; CDR3nt: TGTGCCAGCAGTGAAGGAGGTCCCGGGGAGCTGTTTTTT; CDR3aa: CASSEGGPGELFF
d_gene: -; j_gene: TRBJ2-3; abundance: once; v_gene: TRBV7-2; CDR3nt: TGTGCCAGCAGCCGCGATAAAGGCACAGATACGCAGTATTTT; CDR3aa: CASSRDKGTDTQYF
d_gene: TRBD1; j_gene: TRBJ2-5; abundance: -; v_gene: TRBV2; CDR3nt: TGTGCCAGCAGTGAAGCCCGGTTAAGGACAGGTGGGATGACCCAGTACTTC; CDR3aa: CASSEARLRTGGMTQYF
d_gene: -; j_gene: TRBJ2-6; abundance: -; v_gene: TRBV5-4; CDR3nt: TGTGCCAGCAGCCCGGGAAAGGCTGGGGCCAACGTCCTGACTTTC; CDR3aa: CASSPGKAGANVLTF
d_gene: TRBD1; j_gene: TRBJ1-4; abundance: -; v_gene: TRBV25-1; CDR3nt: TGTGCCAGCAGTTCAAGGGACAGGGGGATGGTTCACGAAAAACTGTTTTTT; CDR3aa: CASSSRDRGMVHEKLFF
d_gene: -; j_gene: TRBJ2-7; abundance: once; v_gene: TRBV27; CDR3nt: TGTGCCAGCAGAACAACCGCTCTTGGGCCCTTGTCCTACGAGCAGTACTTC; CDR3aa: CASRTTALGPLSYEQYF
d_gene: TRBD1; j_gene: TRBJ1-6; abundance: -; v_gene: TRBV19; CDR3nt: TGTGCCAGTAGTATACCGGGACAGGGAAGTCGGCCAAATTCACCCCTCCACTTT; CDR3aa: CASSIPGQGSRPNSPLHF
d_gene: TRBD2; j_gene: TRBJ2-7; abundance: few; v_gene: TRBV28; CDR3nt: TGTGCCACCCTTGGTGGGAGGGTGGAAGAGCAGTACTTC; CDR3aa: CATLGGRVEEQYF
d_gene: -; j_gene: TRBJ2-7; abundance: -; v_gene: TRBV27; CDR3nt: TGTGCCAGCAGTACCCTATTCGGGCAGGGGCGATACGAGCAGTACTTC; CDR3aa: CASSTLFGQGRYEQYF
d_gene: TRBD1; j_gene: TRBJ1-1; abundance: -; v_gene: TRBV7-9; CDR3nt: TGTGCCAGCAGCCAACCGTTTACAGGGGGGAACACTGAAGCTTTCTTT; CDR3aa: CASSQPFTGGNTEAFF
d_gene: -; j_gene: TRBJ2-5; abundance: -; v_gene: TRBV28; CDR3nt: TGTGCCAGCAACGATGACAGGTATACAGAGACCCAGTACTTC; CDR3aa: CASNDDRYTETQYF